A selection of T cell receptor beta chains follows, all from one sample in a study of blood T cell repertoires in COVID-19. Sequencing was performed with immunoSEQ multiplex PCR; in TCRdb, only in-frame clones are kept and a portion is missing. This repertoire shows some 200,000 clones, more than 75% found once; its top ten account for around 3.5%. The sequenced sample was peripheral blood. The receptors were sampled from a man between 65 and 79 years old with acute or convalescent COVID-19. The CDR3 runs from the conserved cysteine through the conserved F or W.

>TRBV6-5|TRBJ1-2
CASSPREGYYGYTF
>TRBV7-2|TRBJ1-1
CASRNNRDEAFF
>TRBV7-2|TRBJ2-7
CASSLAGGVTYEQYF
>TRBV29-1|TRBJ2-7
CSVESSYEQYF
>TRBV12-3/TRBV12-4|TRBJ1-4
CASSGQGVKKLFF
>TRBV14|TRBJ2-7
CASSQDFSGAFNEQYF
>TRBV15|TRBJ2-7
CATSRDLMGGSSYEQYF
>TRBV7-3|TRBJ2-7
CASSLDSSSYEQYF
>TRBV20-1|TRBJ2-1
CSASSGTSEYNEQFF
>TRBV28|TRBJ2-7
CASSSRSGQYF